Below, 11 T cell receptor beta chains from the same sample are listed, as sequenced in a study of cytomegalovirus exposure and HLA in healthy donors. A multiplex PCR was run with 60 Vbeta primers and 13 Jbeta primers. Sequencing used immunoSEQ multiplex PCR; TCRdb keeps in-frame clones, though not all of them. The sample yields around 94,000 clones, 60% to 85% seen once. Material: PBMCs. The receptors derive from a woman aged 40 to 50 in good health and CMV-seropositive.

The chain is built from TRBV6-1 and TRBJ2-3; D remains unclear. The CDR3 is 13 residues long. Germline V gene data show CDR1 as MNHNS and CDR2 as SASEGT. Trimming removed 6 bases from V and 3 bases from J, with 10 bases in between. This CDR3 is CASSRVGTDTQYF. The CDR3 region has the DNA TGTGCCAGCAGCCGGGTCGGAACAGATACGCAGTATTTT.

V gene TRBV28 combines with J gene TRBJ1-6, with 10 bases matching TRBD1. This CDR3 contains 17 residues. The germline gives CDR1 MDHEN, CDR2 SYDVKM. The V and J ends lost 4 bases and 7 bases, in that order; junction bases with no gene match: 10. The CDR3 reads CASSSPGGQGRNSPLHF. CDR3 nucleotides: TGTGCCAGCAGTTCGCCCGGGGGACAGGGGAGAAATTCACCCCTCCACTTT.

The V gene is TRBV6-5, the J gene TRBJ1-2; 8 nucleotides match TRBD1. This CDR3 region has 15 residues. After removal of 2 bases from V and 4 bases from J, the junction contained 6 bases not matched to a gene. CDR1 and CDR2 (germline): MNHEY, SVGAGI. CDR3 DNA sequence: TGTGCCAGCAGTTACCTCAGGGGGCGCGTCTATGGCTACACCTTC. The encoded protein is CASSYLRGRVYGYTF.

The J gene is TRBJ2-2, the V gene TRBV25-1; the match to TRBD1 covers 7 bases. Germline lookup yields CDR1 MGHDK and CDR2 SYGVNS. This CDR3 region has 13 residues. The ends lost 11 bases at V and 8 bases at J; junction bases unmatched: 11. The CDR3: CAARGRGIGELFF. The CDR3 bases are TGTGCCGCTCGCGGCAGGGGGATTGGGGAGCTGTTTTTT. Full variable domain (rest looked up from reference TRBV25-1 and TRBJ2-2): EADIYQTPRYLVIGTGKKITLECSQTMGHDKMYWYQQDPGMELHLIHYSYGVNSTEKGDLSSESTVSRIRTEHFPLTLESARPSHTSQYLCAARGRGIGELFFGEGSRLTVL.

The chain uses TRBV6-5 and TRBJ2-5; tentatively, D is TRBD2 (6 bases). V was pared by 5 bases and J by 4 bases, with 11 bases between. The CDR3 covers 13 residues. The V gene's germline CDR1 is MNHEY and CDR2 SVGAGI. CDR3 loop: CASSNQRAETQYF. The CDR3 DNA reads TGTGCCAGCAGTAATCAGCGGGCAGAGACCCAGTACTTC.

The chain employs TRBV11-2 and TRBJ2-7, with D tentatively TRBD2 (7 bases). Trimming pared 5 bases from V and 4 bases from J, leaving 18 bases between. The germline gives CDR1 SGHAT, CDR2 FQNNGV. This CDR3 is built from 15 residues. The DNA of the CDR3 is TGTGCCAGCAGCCCCCACGAGGGGGGGATATACGAGCAGTACTTC. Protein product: CASSPHEGGIYEQYF.

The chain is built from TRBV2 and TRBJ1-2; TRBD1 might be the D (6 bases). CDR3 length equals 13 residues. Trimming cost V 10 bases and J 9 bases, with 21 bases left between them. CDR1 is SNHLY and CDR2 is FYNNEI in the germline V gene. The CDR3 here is CATTGGAVRSYTF. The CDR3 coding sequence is TGTGCCACTACGGGGGGCGCTGTTAGAAGCTACACCTTC.

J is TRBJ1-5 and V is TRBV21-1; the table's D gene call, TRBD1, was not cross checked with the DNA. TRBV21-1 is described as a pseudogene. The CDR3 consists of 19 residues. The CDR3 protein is CAFGQGYHQSLYSNQPQHF. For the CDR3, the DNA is TGTGCCTTCGGACAGGGGTATCATCAAAGCCTCTATAGCAATCAGCCCCAGCATTTT.

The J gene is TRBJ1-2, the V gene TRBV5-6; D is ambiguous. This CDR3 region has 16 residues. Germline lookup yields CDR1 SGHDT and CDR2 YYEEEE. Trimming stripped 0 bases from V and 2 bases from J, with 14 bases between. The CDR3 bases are TGTGCCAGCAGCTTGGGGGCCATCCCCGCAAACTATGGCTACACCTTC. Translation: CASSLGAIPANYGYTF. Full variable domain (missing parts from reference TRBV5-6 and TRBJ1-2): DAGVTQSPTHLIKTRGQQVTLRCSPKSGHDTVSWYQQALGQGPQFIFQYYEEEERQRGNFPDRFSGHQFPNYSSELNVNALLLGDSALYLCASSLGAIPANYGYTFGSGTRLTVV.

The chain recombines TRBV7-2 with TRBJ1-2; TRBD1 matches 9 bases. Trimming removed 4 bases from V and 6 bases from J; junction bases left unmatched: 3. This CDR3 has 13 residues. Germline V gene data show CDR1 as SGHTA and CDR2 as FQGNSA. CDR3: CASSSTGGNGYTF. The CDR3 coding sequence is TGTGCCAGCAGCTCCACAGGGGGCAATGGCTACACCTTC.

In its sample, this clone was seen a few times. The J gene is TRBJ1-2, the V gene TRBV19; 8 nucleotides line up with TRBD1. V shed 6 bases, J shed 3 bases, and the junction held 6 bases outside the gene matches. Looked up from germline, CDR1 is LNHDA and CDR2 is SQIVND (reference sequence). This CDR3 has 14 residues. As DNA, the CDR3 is TGTGCCAGTAGAGGACAGGGTACGGACTATGGCTACACCTTC. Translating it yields CASRGQGTDYGYTF.